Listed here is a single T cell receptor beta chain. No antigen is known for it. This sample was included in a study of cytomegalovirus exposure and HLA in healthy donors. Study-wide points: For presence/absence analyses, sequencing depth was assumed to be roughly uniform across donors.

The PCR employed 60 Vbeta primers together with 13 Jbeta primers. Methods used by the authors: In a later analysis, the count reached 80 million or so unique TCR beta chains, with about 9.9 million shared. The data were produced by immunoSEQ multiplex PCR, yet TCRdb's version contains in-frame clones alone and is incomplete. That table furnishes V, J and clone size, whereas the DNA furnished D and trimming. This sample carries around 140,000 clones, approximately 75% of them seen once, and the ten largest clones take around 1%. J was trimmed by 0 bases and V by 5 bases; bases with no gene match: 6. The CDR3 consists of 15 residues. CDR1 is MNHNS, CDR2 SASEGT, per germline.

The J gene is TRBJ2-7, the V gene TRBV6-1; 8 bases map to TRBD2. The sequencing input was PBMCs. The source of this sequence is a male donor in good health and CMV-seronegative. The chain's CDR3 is CASSKPGGASYEQYF. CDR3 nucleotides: TGTGCCAGCAGTAAACCGGGGGGGGCCTCCTACGAGCAGTACTTC.